Following are 26 T cell receptor beta chains from one sample sequenced in a study of OX40 agonist ivuxolimab in advanced cancers. TCRdb keeps only in-frame clones here, not all; method: immunoSEQ multiplex PCR. In the table there are some 87,000 clones, roughly 88% of which are singletons. Sequences were derived from CD4+ or CD8+ T cells sorted from blood, sampled in a trial of the OX40 agonist ivuxolimab. These receptors were obtained from an adult with an advanced solid tumor such as melanoma, head and neck, liver or kidney cancer.

The V gene is TRBV9, the J gene TRBJ1-3; no clear D gene. Deletions cut 0 bases from V and 1 base from J, with 2 bases between. CDR3 size: 13 residues. Germline V CDR1 and CDR2: SGDLS, YYNGEE. This CDR3 is CASSVGSGNTIYF. The CDR3 DNA reads TGTGCCAGCAGCGTAGGATCTGGAAACACCATATATTTT.

The chain carries TRBV13 and TRBJ2-1, with D hard to call. In germline, CDR1 is PRHDT, CDR2 FYEKMQ (reference sequence). CDR3 length: 16 amino acids. Trimming shortened V by 1 base and J by 5 bases, and 15 bases separated the two germline ends. The CDR3 bases are TGTGCCAGCAGCTTAGTTGGCTCACCCGATAACAATGAGCAGTTCTTC. It encodes CASSLVGSPDNNEQFF. The full variable domain, in which reference TRBV13 and TRBJ2-1 provide the parts outside the CDR3, is AAGVIQSPRHLIKEKRETATLKCYPIPRHDTVYWYQQGPGQDPQFLISFYEKMQSDKGSIPDRFSAQQFSDYHSELNMSSLELGDSALYFCASSLVGSPDNNEQFFGPGTRLTVL.

This clone came up once. V gene TRBV4-1 combines with J gene TRBJ2-7; 7 positions match TRBD2. There are 18 residues in the CDR3. Germline CDR1 reads MGHRA; CDR2 reads YSYEKL. J gave up 3 bases and V 4 bases, and 18 bases lay outside the gene matches. The CDR3 region has the DNA TGCGCCAGCAGCCCCTACCAAAGGTCGCCTAGCGGACGCTACGAGCAGTACTTC. Protein product: CASSPYQRSPSGRYEQYF.

The CDR3 DNA follows: TGTGCCAGTAGTATGGGCCCGGGACAGGGGCGTACTAACTATGGCTACACCTTC. Its translation: CASSMGPGQGRTNYGYTF. This chain connects TRBV19 to TRBJ1-2; 10 bases agree with TRBD1. This CDR3 has 18 amino acids. CDR1 is LNHDA, CDR2 SQIVND, per germline (reference sequence). Losses at the gene ends were 3 bases for V and 0 bases for J; bases not matched to a gene: 10.

The rearrangement links TRBV19 to TRBJ1-3; the D gene is possibly TRBD1 (6 bases). CDR3 length: 13 amino acids. The V gene's germline CDR1 is LNHDA and CDR2 SQIVND (reference sequence). Between the trimmed V and J ends, which lost 9 bases and 4 bases, there was a span of 13 bases. The CDR3 DNA sequence: TGTGCCAGCAGGGGAACCTTGGGAAACACCATATATTTT. This translates into CASRGTLGNTIYF.

The J gene is TRBJ2-7, the V gene TRBV7-8; 8 bases are a match to TRBD1. The CDR3 consists of 13 residues. The germline gives CDR1 SGHVS, CDR2 FQNEAQ. V shed 7 bases and J 2 bases; nucleotides not matched to a gene: 4. The chain's CDR3 is CASTGTGTYEQYF. The CDR3 DNA is TGTGCCAGCACTGGGACAGGTACCTACGAGCAGTACTTC. Together with reference TRBV7-8 and TRBJ2-7, the CDR3 gives the full variable domain: GAGVSQSPRYKVAKRGQDVALRCDPISGHVSLFWYQQALGQGPEFLTYFQNEAQLDKSGLPSDRFFAERPEGSVSTLKIQRTQQEDSAVYLCASTGTGTYEQYFGPGTRLTVT.

The gene calls are TRBV7-9 and TRBJ1-5, with D tentatively TRBD1 (5 bases). Trimming stripped 0 bases from V and 5 bases from J, with 5 bases between. This CDR3 spans 13 amino acids. The germline V gene encodes CDR1 SEHNR and CDR2 FQNEAQ (reference sequence). The CDR3: CASSLAGDQPQHF. In DNA, the CDR3 is TGTGCCAGCAGCTTAGCAGGGGATCAGCCCCAGCATTTT.

This clone occurred once. The V and J genes are TRBV7-6 and TRBJ1-1; possibly TRBD1 for D (6 bases). Trimming left V 5 bases short and J 11 bases short, with 15 bases between. The CDR3 contains 12 residues. In germline, CDR1 is SGHVS, CDR2 FNYEAQ. CDR3 loop: CASSPVGGGAFF. In DNA, the CDR3 is TGTGCCAGCAGCCCGGTAGGGGGTGGCGCTTTCTTT.

The rearrangement joins TRBV5-1 to TRBJ1-6; a possible D gene is TRBD1 (5 bases). Trimming removed 4 bases at V and 7 bases at J, with 18 bases between. Germline-derived CDR1 and CDR2 are SGHRS and YFSETQ. There are 16 residues in the CDR3. CDR3 sequence reads: CASSPGSGTGNSPLHF. The CDR3 DNA follows: TGCGCCAGCAGCCCCGGAAGCGGGACCGGGAATTCACCCCTCCACTTT.

V and J are TRBV7-2 and TRBJ2-5, with 7 nucleotides matching TRBD2. CDR3 length: 16 residues. From germline, CDR1 is SGHTA and CDR2 FQGNSA. V shed 2 bases and J 5 bases; nucleotides not matched to a gene: 11. The CDR3 reads CASSLSSAGVGETQYF. CDR3 DNA sequence: TGTGCCAGCAGCTTAAGCTCCGCGGGAGTTGGGGAGACCCAGTACTTC.

This chain connects TRBV30 to TRBJ1-6; tentatively, D is TRBD1 (6 bases). CDR1 is GTSNPN, CDR2 SVGIG, per germline (reference sequence). The V end lost 1 base, the J end lost 9 bases, and 7 bases lay between the germline ends. This CDR3 has 12 amino acids. CDR3 loop: CAWSGRGSPLHF. CDR3 in DNA: TGTGCCTGGAGTGGCAGGGGTTCACCCCTCCACTTT.

This clone has a single count. The chain is built from TRBV4-3 and TRBJ1-5, with D possibly being TRBD1 (6 bases). This CDR3 region has 15 residues. V lost 0 bases and J 7 bases, leaving 13 bases between the germline ends. Germline loops: CDR1 LGHNA, CDR2 YSLEER. The CDR3 loop reads CASSQEGGWGQPQHF. CDR3 bases: TGCGCCAGCAGCCAAGAAGGGGGTTGGGGCCAGCCCCAGCATTTT.

This clone was found once. Written as DNA, the CDR3 is TGCGCCAGCAGCTTAACAGGGGGCTCTGGGGCCAACGTCCTGACTTTC. Translating gives CASSLTGGSGANVLTF. The V and J genes are TRBV10-2 and TRBJ2-6; 8 bases fit TRBD1. The CDR3 has 16 amino acids. The J segment lost 0 bases and the V segment lost 6 bases, leaving 4 bases of the junction unmatched. The germline V gene encodes CDR1 WSHSY and CDR2 SAAADI.

This chain links TRBV4-2 with TRBJ1-2; 9 bases map to TRBD1. Germline assignment: CDR1 LGHNA and CDR2 YNFKEQ. J gave up 4 bases and V 0 bases, and 6 bases lay outside the gene matches. The CDR3 spans 16 residues. CDR3 nucleotides: TGTGCCAGCAGCCAAGACCTGGTACAGGGGGCCTATGGCTACACCTTC. As protein: CASSQDLVQGAYGYTF.

The gene calls are TRBV4-3 and TRBJ2-1; 9 bases map to TRBD1. Germline CDR1 reads LGHNA; CDR2 reads YSLEER. This CDR3 has 22 amino acids. V trimming: 3 bases; J trimming: 5 bases; junction bases outside the gene matches: 26. DNA for the CDR3: TGCGCCAGCAGCCACGGTATTACCCGGGACAGGGAATATTGGGACAACAACAATGAGCAGTTCTTC. Translated, it gives CASSHGITRDREYWDNNNEQFF.

The CDR3 spells CASSVDRGPVYEQYF. The CDR3 DNA sequence: TGTGCCAGCAGCGTTGACAGGGGGCCAGTCTACGAGCAGTACTTC. V and J are TRBV2 and TRBJ2-7, with 10 bases fitting TRBD1. V shed 6 bases and J 3 bases; nucleotides not matched to a gene: 8. CDR1 and CDR2 (germline): SNHLY, FYNNEI. CDR3 length equals 15 residues.

The rearrangement uses TRBV7-3 and TRBJ2-1; a possible D gene is TRBD1 (8 bases). Looked up from germline, CDR1 is SGHTA and CDR2 is FQGTGA. Trimming removed 4 bases at V and 6 bases at J, with 25 bases between. The CDR3 length is 18 residues. The CDR3 DNA reads as TGTGCCAGCAGCTCTCGGACAGGGAGGGGCCGATACCTCAATGAGCAGTTCTTC. Residues: CASSSRTGRGRYLNEQFF.

About this clone: The same CDR3 arises from other DNA sequences in this sample as well. The V and J genes are TRBV7-2 and TRBJ2-7; D unclear. V was clipped by 6 bases and J by 2 bases, with 5 bases between them. This CDR3 has 11 amino acids. Germline assignment: CDR1 SGHTA and CDR2 FQGNSA. The CDR3 nucleotides are TGTGCCAGCAGTTTTACCTACGAGCAGTACTTC. Its translation is CASSFTYEQYF.

The chain combines TRBV7-9 with TRBJ2-1; D remains ambiguous. V lost 1 base and J lost 0, with 10 bases in between. The germline V gene encodes CDR1 SEHNR and CDR2 FQNEAQ (reference sequence). The CDR3 contains 16 residues. CDR3 amino acids: CASSLVMQSSYNEQFF. Here the CDR3 DNA reads TGTGCCAGCAGCTTAGTTATGCAGAGCTCCTACAATGAGCAGTTCTTC. Variable domain in full (rest from reference TRBV7-9 and TRBJ2-1): DTGVSQNPRHKITKRGQNVTFRCDPISEHNRLYWYRQTLGQGPEFLTYFQNEAQLEKSRLLSDRFSAERPKGSFSTLEIQRTEQGDSAMYLCASSLVMQSSYNEQFFGPGTRLTVL.

This chain joins TRBV30 and TRBJ2-4; 12 nucleotides agree with TRBD2. The CDR3 is made up of 14 amino acids. Trimming took 7 bases from V and 7 from J; bases not matched to a gene: 8. Germline CDR1 GTSNPN, CDR2 SVGIG (reference sequence). The DNA of the CDR3 is TGTGCCTTTAAGACTAGCGGGAGATATAACATTCAGTACTTC. Protein product: CAFKTSGRYNIQYF.

V gene TRBV7-9 combines with J gene TRBJ2-4, with D tentatively TRBD1 (5 bases). V was pared by 0 bases and J by 8 bases, with 11 bases between. The CDR3 loop spans 14 amino acids. The V gene's germline CDR1 is SEHNR and CDR2 FQNEAQ (reference sequence). CDR3 nucleotides: TGTGCCAGCAGCTTAGCAGGGGTCAGCGACATTCAGTACTTC. It specifies CASSLAGVSDIQYF.

The chain uses TRBV12-5 and TRBJ2-1; TRBD2 matches at 8 bases. This CDR3 comprises 17 residues. V gave up 9 bases and J gave up 9 bases; unmatched junction bases: 22. Germline V gene lookup returns CDR1 LGHNT and CDR2 FRNRAP. The CDR3 loop reads CASGRQREGLRTAEQFF. The CDR3 DNA reads as TGTGCTAGCGGCCGGCAACGGGAGGGCCTTAGAACCGCTGAGCAGTTCTTC. The whole variable domain, filled in from reference TRBV12-5 and TRBJ2-1, reads DARVTQTPRHKVTEMGQEVTMRCQPILGHNTVFWYRQTMMQGLELLAYFRNRAPLDDSGMPKDRFSAEMPDATLATLKIQPSEPRDSAVYFCASGRQREGLRTAEQFFGPGTRLTVL.

The genes are TRBV6-5 and TRBJ2-7; possible D gene TRBD1, 5 bases. CDR1 and CDR2 (germline): MNHEY, SVGAGI. This CDR3 contains 12 residues. With 2 bases removed from V and 6 bases from J, the gap between germline ends came to 8 bases. CDR3 region: CASSYRGSEQYF. The CDR3 DNA follows: TGTGCCAGCAGTTACAGGGGATCCGAGCAGTACTTC.

This chain connects TRBV7-2 to TRBJ2-1; D call uncertain. Germline-derived CDR1 and CDR2 are SGHTA and FQGNSA. The V and J ends lost 2 bases and 8 bases respectively, with 7 bases between them. The CDR3 contains 12 residues. CDR3 residues: CASSLSGYEQFF. The CDR3 DNA sequence: TGTGCCAGCAGCTTATCAGGATATGAGCAGTTCTTC.

The chain employs TRBV5-1 and TRBJ2-1; D perhaps matches TRBD2 (6 bases). Trimming pared 4 bases from V and 4 bases from J, leaving 18 bases between. Germline CDR1 is SGHRS and CDR2 is YFSETQ. This CDR3 comprises 16 residues. CDR3 sequence (DNA): TGCGCCAGCAGCCGGTCTCCAGCGGAGGGGTACAATGAGCAGTTCTTC. Its protein product is CASSRSPAEGYNEQFF.

The CDR3 DNA reads as TGCGCCAGCAGCCAAGTAGGAGGGGCCAATCAGCCCCAGCATTTT. Translation: CASSQVGGANQPQHF. J is TRBJ1-5 and V is TRBV4-3; maybe TRBD1 (5 bases). This CDR3 contains 15 residues. CDR1 is LGHNA, CDR2 YSLEER, per germline. Trimming removed 1 base at V and 3 bases at J, with 10 bases between.